This TCR beta chain was recovered during a study of cytomegalovirus exposure and HLA in healthy donors. Across the whole study: Earlier findings included roughly 120 million unique TCR beta sequences obtained from about 179 million T cells.

With regard to this clone: Its target is unknown.

The CDR3 covers 15 residues. CDR1 SGHRS and CDR2 YFSETQ come from the germline V gene. The ends were cut back, 3 bases at V and 0 bases at J, with 10 bases in the middle. This PCR relied on a set of 60 Vbeta primers and 13 Jbeta primers. The protocol was immunoSEQ multiplex PCR, while the TCRdb copy is restricted to in-frame clones and leaves out a portion. The sample includes about 160,000 clones. Study results and caveats: In terms of immune exposure information, only CMV serostatus was available. Evidence from a later analysis indicated that most CMV-associated TCR beta chains looked HLA-restricted.

This sequence joins TRBV5-1 and TRBJ1-3; maybe TRBD1 (5 bases). This sequence was found in a woman between 55 and 75 years old in good health and CMV-seronegative. Input material: PBMCs. The CDR3 spells CASSSMGLSGNTIYF. The CDR3 nucleotides are TGCGCCAGCAGCTCGATGGGACTCTCTGGAAACACCATATATTTT.